These 8 T cell receptor beta chains originate from one sample sequenced in a study of T cell changes during pregnancy in multiple sclerosis. Only in-frame clones appear in the TCRdb table, and some are missing; sequencing was by immunoSEQ multiplex PCR. The table has around 36,000 clones, around 94% seen once. Sequences were derived from peripheral blood, sampled before pregnancy. The receptors come from a female donor with multiple sclerosis, enrolled in a pregnancy study.

The gene calls are TRBV7-6 and TRBJ1-1, with 7 bases fitting TRBD1. V gave up 5 bases and J gave up 6 bases; unmatched junction bases: 12. Germline V gives CDR1 SGHVS, CDR2 FNYEAQ. The CDR3 covers 15 residues. Written as DNA, the CDR3 is TGTGCCAGCAGCCCGAGTGCCCCCGGGACAGCTGAAGCTTTCTTT. Translation: CASSPSAPGTAEAFF.

V and J are TRBV5-1 and TRBJ2-3; weak D call: TRBD1 (6 bases). Trimming left V 3 bases short and J 2 bases short, with 10 bases between. This CDR3 has 14 amino acids. CDR1 is SGHRS and CDR2 is YFSETQ in the germline V gene. Here the CDR3 DNA reads TGCGCCAGCAGCTCGGACAGTCCCACAGATACGCAGTATTTT. It translates to CASSSDSPTDTQYF.

The V gene is TRBV12-5, the J gene TRBJ2-1; D is unclear. Trimming took 6 bases from V and 5 from J, leaving 8 bases between them. Germline V CDR1 and CDR2: LGHNT, FRNRAP. The CDR3 runs to 12 residues. The CDR3 region is CASGYRDNEQFF. The CDR3 DNA is TGTGCTAGTGGGTACAGAGACAATGAGCAGTTCTTC.

V usage is TRBV7-6 and J usage is TRBJ2-5; 11 positions agree with TRBD2. This CDR3 contains 14 residues. Trimming removed 4 bases from V and 3 bases from J; junction bases left unmatched: 1. Germline V lookup: CDR1 SGHVS, CDR2 FNYEAQ. The CDR3 here is CASSWGLAEETQYF. In DNA form, the CDR3 reads TGTGCCAGCAGCTGGGGACTAGCGGAAGAGACCCAGTACTTC.

This chain joins TRBV27 and TRBJ2-1; 9 bases align to TRBD2. Germline CDR1 is MNHEY and CDR2 is SMNVEV (reference sequence). The CDR3 has 14 residues. The V and J ends lost 7 bases and 4 bases, in that order; junction bases with no gene match: 5. Here the CDR3 DNA reads TGTGCCAGCAAGAGACTAGCGGAGTACAATGAGCAGTTCTTC. Translation: CASKRLAEYNEQFF.

The chain links TRBV6-4 to TRBJ2-3; 7 bases are shared with TRBD2. Germline V gives CDR1 MRHNA, CDR2 SNTAGT. V lost 2 bases to trimming and J lost 0 bases; unmatched junction nucleotides: 2. The CDR3 is made up of 15 amino acids. The CDR3 here is CASSDGRASTDTQYF. As DNA, the CDR3 is TGTGCCAGCAGTGACGGGAGGGCTAGCACAGATACGCAGTATTTT.

This chain joins TRBV19 and TRBJ1-2; 7 positions match TRBD1. This CDR3 has 15 residues. Germline trimming cut 3 bases from V and 5 bases from J; bases unmatched to any gene: 9. Looked up from germline, CDR1 is LNHDA and CDR2 is SQIVND (reference sequence). This CDR3 reads CASSIERGLRYGYTF. CDR3 DNA: TGTGCCAGTAGTATCGAAAGGGGGCTACGATATGGCTACACCTTC.

The chain uses TRBV29-1 and TRBJ2-3; 11 nucleotides agree with TRBD2. CDR3 size: 19 residues. Germline lookup yields CDR1 SQVTM and CDR2 ANQGSEA. Trimming at V came to 6 bases and at J to 0 bases, leaving 17 bases not matched to a gene. The CDR3 coding sequence is TGCAGCGTCATGGGGGATATGGCTAGCGGGAGGCTTAGCACAGATACGCAGTATTTT. Protein: CSVMGDMASGRLSTDTQYF.